The rows below give T cell receptor beta chains drawn from one sample of a study of high-grade serous ovarian cancer treatment subgroups. Some clones are missing from TCRdb's copy, which holds only in-frame ones; the method was immunoSEQ multiplex PCR. Of some 12,000 clones detected, roughly four fifths appear once; the ten largest clones hold 5.5% to 8.5%. The sequenced material came from tumor tissue. Receptors originate from a human donor with high-grade serous ovarian cancer. Both conserved end residues are part of each CDR3. The order of the fields is clone size, D gene, V gene, J gene, CDR3 DNA, CDR3 protein. A D gene is named only where the DNA matches it firmly. Not all rows give a size; the values are once, few, many and, for expanded clones, a class.

clone size: .
D gene: TRBD1
V gene: TRBV14
J gene: TRBJ2-5
CDR3 DNA: TGTGCCAGCAGCCAATGGACAGGGGGCGTGGAGACCCAGTACTTC
CDR3 protein: CASSQWTGGVETQYF

clone size: .
D gene: .
V gene: TRBV29-1
J gene: TRBJ2-4
CDR3 DNA: TGCAGCGTTATAGATCCAACCAAAAACATTCAGTACTTC
CDR3 protein: CSVIDPTKNIQYF

clone size: .
D gene: TRBD1
V gene: TRBV30
J gene: TRBJ1-3
CDR3 DNA: TGTGCCTGGAGACCAGGGGGTTCGGGAAACACCATATATTTT
CDR3 protein: CAWRPGGSGNTIYF

clone size: .
D gene: .
V gene: TRBV29-1
J gene: TRBJ1-4
CDR3 DNA: TGCAGCGTCTCGGACGGAAGGAATGAAAAACTGTTTTTT
CDR3 protein: CSVSDGRNEKLFF

clone size: once
D gene: TRBD1
V gene: TRBV4-2
J gene: TRBJ2-5
CDR3 DNA: TGTGCCAGCAGCCAGAGGACAGGGGGAGAGACCCAGTACTTC
CDR3 protein: CASSQRTGGETQYF

clone size: .
D gene: .
V gene: TRBV11-2
J gene: TRBJ2-7
CDR3 DNA: TGTGCCAGCAGCTACGGAGGGACAGTTACCTACGAGCAGTACTTC
CDR3 protein: CASSYGGTVTYEQYF

clone size: .
D gene: TRBD2
V gene: TRBV13
J gene: TRBJ2-5
CDR3 DNA: TGTGCCAGCAGTTACTCAGTTCTAGCGGGAGGCCAAGAGACCCAGTACTTC
CDR3 protein: CASSYSVLAGGQETQYF

clone size: .
D gene: .
V gene: TRBV27
J gene: TRBJ2-2
CDR3 DNA: TGTGCCAGCAGTTTTGCACTGAACACCGGGGAGCTGTTTTTT
CDR3 protein: CASSFALNTGELFF

clone size: few
D gene: .
V gene: TRBV4-2
J gene: TRBJ2-2
CDR3 DNA: TGTGCCAGCAGCCAAGGGACCCCAGGCGGGGAGCTGTTTTTT
CDR3 protein: CASSQGTPGGELFF

clone size: .
D gene: .
V gene: TRBV7-3
J gene: TRBJ2-7
CDR3 DNA: TGTGCCAGCAGCTCGGTGAGGCGACTAGTTTTGTACGAGCAGTACTTC
CDR3 protein: CASSSVRRLVLYEQYF

clone size: .
D gene: .
V gene: TRBV7-8
J gene: TRBJ2-1
CDR3 DNA: TGTGCCAGCAGCTTAGACGGCGGAGAATCCGAAAACCCCTCCTACAATGAGCAGTTCTTC
CDR3 protein: CASSLDGGESENPSYNEQFF

clone size: .
D gene: .
V gene: TRBV7-9
J gene: TRBJ2-1
CDR3 DNA: TGTGCCAGCAGCTTTGGTAACAATGAGCAGTTCTTC
CDR3 protein: CASSFGNNEQFF

clone size: .
D gene: .
V gene: TRBV14
J gene: TRBJ1-5
CDR3 DNA: TGTGCCAGCAGCTTAGCTCCCAATCAGCCCCAGCATTTT
CDR3 protein: CASSLAPNQPQHF

clone size: .
D gene: .
V gene: TRBV7-9
J gene: TRBJ2-3
CDR3 DNA: TGTGCCAGCAGCTGGGAGTACACAGATACGCAGTATTTT
CDR3 protein: CASSWEYTDTQYF

clone size: .
D gene: TRBD2
V gene: TRBV2
J gene: TRBJ2-5
CDR3 DNA: TGTGCCAGCAGGTACGGGACTAGCGGGAGAGGAGAGACCCAGTACTTC
CDR3 protein: CASRYGTSGRGETQYF

clone size: .
D gene: TRBD1
V gene: TRBV28
J gene: TRBJ2-6
CDR3 DNA: TGTGCCAGCAGTCTACAGGGGGCCCAGTCTGGGGCCAACGTCCTGACTTTC
CDR3 protein: CASSLQGAQSGANVLTF